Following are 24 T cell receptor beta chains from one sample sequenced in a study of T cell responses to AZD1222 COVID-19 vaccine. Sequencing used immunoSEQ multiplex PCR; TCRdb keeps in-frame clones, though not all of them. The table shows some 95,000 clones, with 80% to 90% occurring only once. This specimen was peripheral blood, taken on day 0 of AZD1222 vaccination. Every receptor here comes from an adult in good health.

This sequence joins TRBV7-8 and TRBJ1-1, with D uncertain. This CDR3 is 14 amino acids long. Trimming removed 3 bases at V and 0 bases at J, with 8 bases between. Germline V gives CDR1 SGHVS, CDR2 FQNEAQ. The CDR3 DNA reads TGTGCCAGCAGCTTGGGCGGAGTGAACACTGAAGCTTTCTTT. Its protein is CASSLGGVNTEAFF. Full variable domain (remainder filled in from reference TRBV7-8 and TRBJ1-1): GAGVSQSPRYKVAKRGQDVALRCDPISGHVSLFWYQQALGQGPEFLTYFQNEAQLDKSGLPSDRFFAERPEGSVSTLKIQRTQQEDSAVYLCASSLGGVNTEAFFGQGTRLTVV.

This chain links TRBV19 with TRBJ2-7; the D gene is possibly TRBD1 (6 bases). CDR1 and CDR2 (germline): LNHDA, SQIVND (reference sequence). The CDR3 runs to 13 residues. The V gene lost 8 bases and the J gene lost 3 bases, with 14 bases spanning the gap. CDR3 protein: CASGRGTNYEQYF. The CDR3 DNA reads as TGTGCCAGTGGCCGAGGGACAAACTACGAGCAGTACTTC.

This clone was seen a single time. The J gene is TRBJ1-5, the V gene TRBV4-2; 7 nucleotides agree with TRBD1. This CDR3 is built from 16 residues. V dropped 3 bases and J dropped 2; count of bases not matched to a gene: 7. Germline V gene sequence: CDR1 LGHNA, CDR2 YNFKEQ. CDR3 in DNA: TGTGCCAGCAGCCAGCACTCCGGGACAGGCAATCAGCCCCAGCATTTT. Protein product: CASSQHSGTGNQPQHF.

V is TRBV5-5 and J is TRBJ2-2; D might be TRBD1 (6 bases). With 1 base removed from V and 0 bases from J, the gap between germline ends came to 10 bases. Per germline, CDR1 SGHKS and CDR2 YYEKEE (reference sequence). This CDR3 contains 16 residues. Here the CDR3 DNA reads TGTGCCAGCAGCTTGAGACAGGACGCGAACACCGGGGAGCTGTTTTTT. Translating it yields CASSLRQDANTGELFF.

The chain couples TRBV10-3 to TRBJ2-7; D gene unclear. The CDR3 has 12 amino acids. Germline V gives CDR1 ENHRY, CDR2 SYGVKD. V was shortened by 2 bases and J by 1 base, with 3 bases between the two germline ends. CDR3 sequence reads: CAISERSYEQYF. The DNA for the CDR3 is TGTGCCATCAGTGAGCGTTCCTACGAGCAGTACTTC.

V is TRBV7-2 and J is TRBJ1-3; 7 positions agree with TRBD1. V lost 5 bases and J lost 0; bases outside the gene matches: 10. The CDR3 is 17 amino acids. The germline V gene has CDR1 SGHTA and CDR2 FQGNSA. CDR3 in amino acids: CASSPRPGGYSGNTIYF. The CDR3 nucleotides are TGTGCCAGCAGCCCACGGCCAGGGGGGTACTCTGGAAACACCATATATTTT.

In DNA form, the CDR3 reads TGTGCCAGCAGCTACATCCCGGGACAGGGGGCGCGAGGCTACACCTTC. Protein: CASSYIPGQGARGYTF. The J gene is TRBJ1-2, the V gene TRBV11-1, with 12 bases lining up with TRBD1. Germline V gene data show CDR1 as SGHAT and CDR2 as FQDESV (reference sequence). The junction had 11 bases not matched to a gene; V was cut back by 4 bases and J by 8 bases. This CDR3 has 16 amino acids.

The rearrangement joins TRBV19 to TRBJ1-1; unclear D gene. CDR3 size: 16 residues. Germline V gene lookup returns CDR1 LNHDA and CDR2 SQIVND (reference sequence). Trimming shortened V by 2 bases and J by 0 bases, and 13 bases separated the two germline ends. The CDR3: CASSIPLGSLNTEAFF. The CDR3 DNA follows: TGTGCCAGTAGTATACCTCTCGGGTCGCTGAACACTGAAGCTTTCTTT.

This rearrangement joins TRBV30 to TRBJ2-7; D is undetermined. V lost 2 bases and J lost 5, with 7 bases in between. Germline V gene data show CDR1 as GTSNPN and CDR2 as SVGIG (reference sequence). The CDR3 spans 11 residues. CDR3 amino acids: CAWSWKNEQYF. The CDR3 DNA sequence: TGTGCCTGGAGTTGGAAAAACGAGCAGTACTTC.

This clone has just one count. The CDR3 DNA reads TGTGCCAGCAGTGAAGGCGGACCTGGTCAGCCCCAGCATTTT. It translates to CASSEGGPGQPQHF. The chain couples TRBV6-1 to TRBJ1-5, with D hard to call. Trimming shortened V by 1 base and J by 6 bases, and 10 bases separated the two germline ends. CDR1 is MNHNS and CDR2 is SASEGT in the germline V gene. This CDR3 is 14 amino acids long.

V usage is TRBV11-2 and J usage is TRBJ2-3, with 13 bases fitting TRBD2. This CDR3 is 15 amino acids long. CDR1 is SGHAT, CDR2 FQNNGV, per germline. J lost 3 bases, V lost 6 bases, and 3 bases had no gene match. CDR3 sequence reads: CASRLLAGGTDTQYF. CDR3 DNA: TGTGCCAGCAGACTACTAGCGGGGGGGACAGATACGCAGTATTTT.

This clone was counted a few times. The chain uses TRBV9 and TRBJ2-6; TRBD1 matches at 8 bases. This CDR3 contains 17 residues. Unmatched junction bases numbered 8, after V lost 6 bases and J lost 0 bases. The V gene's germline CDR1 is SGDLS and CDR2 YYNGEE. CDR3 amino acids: CASTQTGVGSGANVLTF. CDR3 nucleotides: TGTGCCAGCACCCAGACAGGGGTTGGCTCTGGGGCCAACGTCCTGACTTTC.

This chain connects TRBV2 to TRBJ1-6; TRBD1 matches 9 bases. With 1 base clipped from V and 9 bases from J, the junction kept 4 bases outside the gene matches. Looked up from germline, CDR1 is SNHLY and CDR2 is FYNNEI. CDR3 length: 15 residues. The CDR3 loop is CASSEGQGDGSPLHF. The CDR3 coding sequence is TGTGCCAGCAGTGAAGGACAGGGGGACGGTTCACCCCTCCACTTT.

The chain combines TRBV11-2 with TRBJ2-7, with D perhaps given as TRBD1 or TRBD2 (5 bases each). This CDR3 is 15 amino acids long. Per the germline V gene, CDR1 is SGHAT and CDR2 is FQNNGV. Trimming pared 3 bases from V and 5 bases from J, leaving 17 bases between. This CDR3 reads CASSFYLRGANEQYF. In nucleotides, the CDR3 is TGTGCCAGCAGCTTCTACTTACGAGGGGCAAACGAGCAGTACTTC.

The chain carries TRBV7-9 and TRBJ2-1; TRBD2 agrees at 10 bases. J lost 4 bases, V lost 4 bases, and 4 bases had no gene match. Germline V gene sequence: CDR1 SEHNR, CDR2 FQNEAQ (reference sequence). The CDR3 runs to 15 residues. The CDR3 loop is CASSSTSGKYNEQFF. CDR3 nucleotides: TGTGCCAGCAGCTCCACTAGCGGGAAATACAATGAGCAGTTCTTC. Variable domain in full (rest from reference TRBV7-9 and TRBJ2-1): DTGVSQNPRHKITKRGQNVTFRCDPISEHNRLYWYRQTLGQGPEFLTYFQNEAQLEKSRLLSDRFSAERPKGSFSTLEIQRTEQGDSAMYLCASSSTSGKYNEQFFGPGTRLTVL.

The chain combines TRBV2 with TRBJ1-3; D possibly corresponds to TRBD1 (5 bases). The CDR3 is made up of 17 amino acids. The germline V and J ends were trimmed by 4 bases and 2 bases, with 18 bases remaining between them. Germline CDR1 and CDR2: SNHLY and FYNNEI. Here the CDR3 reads CASSGPARDSTGNTIYF. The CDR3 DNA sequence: TGTGCCAGCAGTGGCCCGGCTAGGGACTCTACTGGAAACACCATATATTTT.

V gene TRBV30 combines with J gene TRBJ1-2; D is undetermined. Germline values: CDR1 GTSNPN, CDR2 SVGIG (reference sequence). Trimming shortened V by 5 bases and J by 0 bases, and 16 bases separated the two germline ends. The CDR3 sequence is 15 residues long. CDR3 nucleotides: TGTGCCTGGGAACTCGACCCTGGAGCTAACTATGGCTACACCTTC. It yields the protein CAWELDPGANYGYTF.

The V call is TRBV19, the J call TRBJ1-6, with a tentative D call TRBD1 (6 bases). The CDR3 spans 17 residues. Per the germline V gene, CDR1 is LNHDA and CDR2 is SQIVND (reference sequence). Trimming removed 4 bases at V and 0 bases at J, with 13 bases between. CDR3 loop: CASSTRQESSYNSPLHF. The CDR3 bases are TGTGCCAGTAGTACACGACAGGAGAGCTCCTATAATTCACCCCTCCACTTT.

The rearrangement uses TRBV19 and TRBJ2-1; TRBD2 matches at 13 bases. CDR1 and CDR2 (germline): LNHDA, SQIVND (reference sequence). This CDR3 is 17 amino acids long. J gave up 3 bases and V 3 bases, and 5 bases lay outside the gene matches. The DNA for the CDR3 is TGTGCCAGTAGTATGGGACTAGCGGGAAATGGCTACAATGAGCAGTTCTTC. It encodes CASSMGLAGNGYNEQFF.

The chain's CDR3 is CASSPPPTGFGANVLTF. CDR3 DNA sequence: TGTGCCAGCTCACCACCACCGACAGGGTTCGGGGCCAACGTCCTGACTTTC. The rearrangement links TRBV18 to TRBJ2-6; 7 positions agree with TRBD1. With 0 bases clipped from V and 4 bases from J, the junction kept 6 bases outside the gene matches. The CDR3 extends over 17 amino acids. Germline lookup yields CDR1 KGHSH and CDR2 LQKENI.

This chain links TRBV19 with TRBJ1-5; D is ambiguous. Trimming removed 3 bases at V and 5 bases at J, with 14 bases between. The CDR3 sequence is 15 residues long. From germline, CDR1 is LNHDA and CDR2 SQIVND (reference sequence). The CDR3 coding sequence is TGTGCCAGTAGTATGGAGACGAGGCGTGATCAGCCCCAGCATTTT. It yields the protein CASSMETRRDQPQHF.

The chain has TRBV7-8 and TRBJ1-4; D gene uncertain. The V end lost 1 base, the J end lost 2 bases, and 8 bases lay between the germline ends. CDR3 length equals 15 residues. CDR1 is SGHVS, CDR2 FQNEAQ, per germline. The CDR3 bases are TGTGCCAGCAGCTTAGTGGGAGGGACTAATGAAAAACTGTTTTTT. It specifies CASSLVGGTNEKLFF.

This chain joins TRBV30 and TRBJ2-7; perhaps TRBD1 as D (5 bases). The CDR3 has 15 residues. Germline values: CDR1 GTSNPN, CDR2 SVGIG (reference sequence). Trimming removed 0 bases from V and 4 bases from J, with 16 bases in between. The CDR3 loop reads CAWSVKGRRGYEQYF. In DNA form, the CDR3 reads TGTGCCTGGAGTGTAAAGGGAAGAAGGGGTTACGAGCAGTACTTC. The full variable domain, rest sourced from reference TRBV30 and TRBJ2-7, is SQTIHQWPATLVQPVGSPLSLECTVEGTSNPNLYWYRQAAGRGLQLLFYSVGIGQISSEVPQNLSASRPQDRQFILSSKKLLLSDSGFYLCAWSVKGRRGYEQYFGPGTRLTVT.

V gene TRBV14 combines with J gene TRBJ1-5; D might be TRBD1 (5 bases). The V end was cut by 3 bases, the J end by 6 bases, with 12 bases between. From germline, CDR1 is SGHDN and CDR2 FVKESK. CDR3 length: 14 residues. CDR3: CASSHSGSGQPQHF. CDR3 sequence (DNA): TGTGCCAGCAGCCATTCAGGGTCGGGTCAGCCCCAGCATTTT.